Listed below are T cell receptor beta chains from one sample, sequenced in a study of CD8 T cells in ankylosing spondylitis. TCRdb independently ran MiXCR on the 5' RACE reads; one entry per CDR3 protein. The table includes some 340,000 distinct CDR3 sequences, about 15% detected once. The sequenced sample consisted of blood, either unsorted or a sorted T cell fraction (not recorded which). The receptor source for this set is a male donor with ankylosing spondylitis or in good health (not recorded which). Each CDR3 is given with its conserved first and last residue. The order of the fields is J gene, clone size, D gene, CDR3 length, V gene, CDR3 protein, CDR3 DNA. The D gene is left open where the match is weak. Size values are once, few and many counts, or a class for expanded clones, and some rows have none.

TRBJ2-5 NA NA 11 TRBV20-1 CSAETDLAQYF TGCAGTGCCGAGACAGACCTGGCCCAGTACTTC
TRBJ1-2 few NA 11 TRBV12-3/TRBV12-4 CASSFGNGYTF NA
TRBJ2-7 few TRBD2 15 TRBV7-2 CASSLSAGGGYEQYF TGTGCCAGCAGCTTATCGGCTGGGGGGGGGTACGAGCAGTACTTC
TRBJ2-5 NA NA 13 TRBV27 CASSTVVEETQYF TGTGCCAGCAGTACCGTAGTGGAAGAGACCCAGTACTTC
TRBJ2-1 NA NA 14 TRBV7-2 CASSLGAIGNEQFF TGTGCCAGCAGCTTAGGGGCCATCGGCAATGAGCAGTTCTTC
TRBJ2-7 few TRBD1 14 TRBV5-1 CASSLGTGIHEQYF TGCGCCAGCAGCTTAGGGACAGGGATCCACGAGCAGTACTTC
TRBJ2-3 few TRBD2 15 TRBV12-3/TRBV12-4 CASSSHSGTTDTQYF TGTGCCAGCAGTTCACATAGCGGGACCACAGATACGCAGTATTTT
TRBJ2-7 few TRBD2 15 TRBV5-1 CASSLPDGGLDEQYF TGCGCCAGCAGCTTGCCCGACGGGGGGTTGGACGAGCAGTACTTC
TRBJ2-3 NA TRBD2 17 TRBV5-1 CASSLELAGGSTDTQYF TGCGCCAGCAGCTTGGAGCTAGCGGGGGGGAGCACAGATACGCAGTATTTT
TRBJ2-3 few TRBD1 16 TRBV7-9 CASSVPTGASTDTQYF TGTGCCAGCAGCGTACCGACAGGGGCTAGCACAGATACGCAGTATTTT
TRBJ1-1 NA NA 14 TRBV9 CASSASPGIAEAFF TGTGCCAGCAGCGCTTCCCCTGGGATCGCTGAAGCTTTCTTT
TRBJ1-2 many TRBD1 18 TRBV10-3 CAISDLRDRGLQNYGYTF TGTGCCATCAGTGACCTCCGGGACAGGGGCCTACAAAACTATGGCTACACCTTC
TRBJ2-1 NA TRBD2 16 TRBV11-3 CASSFSLAGGNNEQFF TGTGCCAGCAGCTTCTCCCTAGCGGGGGGAAACAATGAGCAGTTCTTC
TRBJ2-7 few NA 14 TRBV16 CASSPRSFGDEQYF TGTGCCAGCAGCCCCCGGAGCTTTGGCGACGAGCAGTACTTC
TRBJ1-1 NA NA 15 TRBV4-2 CASSQEVSQGTEAFF TGTGCCAGCAGCCAAGAGGTGAGCCAGGGAACTGAAGCTTTCTTT
TRBJ2-1 few NA 12 TRBV11-2 CASSPGPRKQFF TGTGCCAGCAGCCCCGGGCCCCGCAAGCAGTTCTTC
TRBJ2-4 NA NA 15 TRBV7-8 CASNPSRGAKNIQYF TGTGCCAGCAACCCAAGTAGGGGGGCCAAAAACATTCAGTACTTC
TRBJ1-1 NA NA 15 TRBV12-3/TRBV12-4 CASSLNGVPNTEAFF TGTGCCAGCAGTTTAAATGGGGTGCCGAACACTGAAGCTTTCTTT
TRBJ2-3 few TRBD1 15 TRBV6-1 CASSEGTGGTDTQYF TGTGCCAGCAGTGAAGGGACAGGGGGCACAGATACGCAGTATTTT
TRBJ1-6 few NA 16 TRBV20-1 CSTTTGLSSYNSPLHF TGCAGTACCACAACAGGGCTGAGCTCCTATAATTCACCCCTCCACTTT
TRBJ1-3 NA NA 13 TRBV10-2 CASSASGEGTIYF TGCGCCAGCAGTGCGTCGGGTGAGGGCACCATATATTTT
TRBJ1-1 NA NA 18 TRBV4-1 CASSQGVVAGVGRAEAFF TGCGCCAGCAGCCAGGGGGTAGTGGCAGGGGTGGGTCGCGCTGAAGCTTTCTTT
TRBJ2-3 few NA 14 TRBV25-1 CASRHWDPTDTQYF TGTGCCAGCAGGCACTGGGATCCTACAGATACGCAGTATTTT
TRBJ1-1 NA NA 13 TRBV20-1 CSAPRGWDTEAFF TGCAGTGCCCCGAGGGGTTGGGATACTGAAGCTTTCTTT
TRBJ2-5 few NA 16 TRBV7-9 CASSLAEESRGKTQYF TGTGCCAGCAGCTTAGCGGAGGAGTCTCGGGGGAAGACCCAGTACTTC